This TCR beta chain is from a study of response to subunit inactivated influenza vaccine. MiXCR, run by TCRdb on the RT-PCR reads, gives a single entry per CDR3 protein. The sample yields fewer than 700,000 distinct CDR3 sequences, 10% to 15% seen once. CDR1 MNHEY and CDR2 SVGEGT come from the germline V gene. The CDR3 runs to 14 residues. Trimming cost V 2 bases and J 4 bases, with 12 bases left between them. This specimen consisted of PBMCs from blood, obtained 35 to 45 days after vaccination. The origin of this receptor is a man in his forties or fifties who received an inactivated influenza vaccine. V usage is TRBV6-2 or TRBV6-3 and J usage is TRBJ2-7; unclear D gene. Here the CDR3 reads CASSYSDTTYEQYF. The CDR3 DNA sequence: TGTGCCAGCAGTTACAGCGACACCACTTACGAGCAGTACTTC.